This entry features one T cell receptor (beta chain) sequence. Its target is unknown. This sample stems from a study of cytomegalovirus exposure and HLA in healthy donors. Background on the study: In a previous analysis, about 100 million unique TCR beta sequences were found from 150 million to 200 million T cells. Study-wide points: Per published accounts, TCR beta sequences correctly predicted the HLA-A and HLA-B alleles of most subjects. Analyzed later, most CMV-associated TCR beta chains appeared HLA-restricted. It emerged from a later analysis that several of the most significant clusters appeared to be linked to common viral pathogens.

Germline trimming cut 4 bases from V and 7 bases from J; bases unmatched to any gene: 13. Germline CDR1 reads MGHRA; CDR2 reads YSYEKL. This CDR3 has 15 residues. The PCR had 60 Vbeta and 13 Jbeta primers. Clones were read by immunoSEQ multiplex PCR, and TCRdb kept only the in-frame ones, dropping some. The data contain about 200,000 clones, around 73% of them singletons. Sequenced: PBMCs. The receptor was isolated from a woman in her 30s in good health and CMV-seronegative. The rearrangement uses TRBV4-1 and TRBJ2-7, with 7 bases that match TRBD2. The CDR3 sequence is CASSLQPGGVWEQYF. For the CDR3, the DNA is TGCGCCAGCAGCCTCCAACCTGGGGGGGTTTGGGAGCAGTACTTC.